This T cell receptor (beta chain) originates from a study of blood T cell repertoires in COVID-19. About the study: Both acute and convalescent COVID-19 samples were obtained from the United States, Italy and Spain. PBMCs, B-cell-depleted T cells, or T cells were the source of the cDNA or gDNA that made up the material.

Germline V gene sequence: CDR1 SNHLY, CDR2 FYNNEI. The CDR3 loop spans 15 amino acids. Germline trimming cut 5 bases from V and 0 bases from J; bases unmatched to any gene: 6. Original processing notes: The assay estimated nucleated cells by amplifying reference gene primers. Profiling relied on immunoSEQ multiplex PCR, and the TCRdb table lists in-frame clones only, not all of them. V, J and clone size were drawn from that table, and D and trimming were deduced from the DNA. The profile shows 45,000 to 55,000 clones, 86% of them singletons. The source is a man between 65 and 80 years old with active COVID-19. The sequencing sample was made of peripheral blood. V gene TRBV2 combines with J gene TRBJ2-7; the match to TRBD1 covers 8 bases. Here the CDR3 reads CASSSTGALSYEQYF. The CDR3, as DNA: TGTGCCAGCAGTTCGACAGGGGCTCTCTCCTACGAGCAGTACTTC.